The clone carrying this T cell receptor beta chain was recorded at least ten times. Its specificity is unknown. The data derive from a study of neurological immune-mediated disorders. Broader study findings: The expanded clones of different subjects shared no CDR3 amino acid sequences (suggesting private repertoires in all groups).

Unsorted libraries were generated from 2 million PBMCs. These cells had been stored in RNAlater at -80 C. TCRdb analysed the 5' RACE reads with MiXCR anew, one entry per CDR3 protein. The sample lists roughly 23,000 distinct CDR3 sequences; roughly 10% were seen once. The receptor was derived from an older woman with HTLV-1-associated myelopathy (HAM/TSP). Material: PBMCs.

The CDR3 nucleotides read TGCAGTGCTCCTAGCGGGGGGAGGGATACGCAGTATTTT. It translates to CSAPSGGRDTQYF. The rearrangement links TRBV20-1 to TRBJ2-3, with 11 bases that match TRBD2. Germline CDR1 is DFQATT and CDR2 is SNEGSKA (reference sequence). Trimming cost V 5 bases and J 6 bases; bases outside gene matches: 4. The CDR3 has 13 residues.